The next 32 T cell receptor beta chains were all read from a single sample in a study of early T cells in non-severe SARS-CoV-2 infection. Each CDR3 protein is one row after TCRdb ran MiXCR on the 5' RACE reads. Found here are roughly 26,000 distinct CDR3 sequences, roughly 5% of them singletons; the top ten hold around 4%. The specimen sequenced was whole blood. All receptors come from an adult who was a healthcare worker with PCR-confirmed SARS-CoV-2 infection or an uninfected control (not recorded which).

At least ten counts were recorded for this clonotype. V is TRBV27 and J is TRBJ1-2; D is possibly TRBD1 (6 bases). V was clipped by 4 bases and J by 4 bases, with 13 bases between them. From germline, CDR1 is MNHEY and CDR2 SMNVEV (reference sequence). The CDR3 spans 14 residues. CDR3 sequence reads: CASSSTTGSYGYTF. The CDR3, as DNA: TGTGCCAGCAGTTCTACTACAGGGAGCTATGGCTACACCTTC.

The chain links TRBV5-4 to TRBJ2-2; 8 nucleotides match TRBD1. V trimming: 2 bases; J trimming: 4 bases; junction bases outside the gene matches: 4. The length of the CDR3 is 15 residues. CDR1 is SGHNT, CDR2 YYREEE, per germline (reference sequence). CDR3 region: CASSFAGGVTGELFF. CDR3 bases: TGTGCCAGCAGCTTCGCAGGGGGCGTCACCGGGGAGCTGTTTTTT.

The sample holds many counts of this clonotype. J is TRBJ1-1 and V is TRBV11-2; D is perhaps TRBD1 (5 bases). Germline loops: CDR1 SGHAT, CDR2 FQNNGV. V lost 0 bases to trimming and J lost 2 bases, with 7 bases between them. This CDR3 comprises 14 residues. CDR3 bases: TGTGCCAGCAGCTTAGAGCGGGGCAACACTGAAGCTTTCTTT. It translates to CASSLERGNTEAFF.

This clonotype has a count of ten or more. V is TRBV4-2 and J is TRBJ2-7, with D unclear. V lost 0 bases, J lost 4 bases, and 10 bases lay in between. CDR3 length equals 14 residues. Germline CDR1 is LGHNA and CDR2 is YNFKEQ. In nucleotides, the CDR3 is TGTGCCAGCAGCCAAGAAGGCGGAGTATACGAGCAGTACTTC. Amino acid sequence: CASSQEGGVYEQYF.

The sample holds many counts of this clonotype. This chain joins TRBV6-5 and TRBJ2-1, with D uncertain. Trimming took 5 bases from V and 8 from J, leaving 7 bases between them. CDR1 MNHEY and CDR2 SVGAGI come from the germline V gene. CDR3 size: 11 residues. Written as DNA, the CDR3 is TGTGCCAGCAGTACCTTCGATGAGCAGTTCTTC. Translated, it gives CASSTFDEQFF.

This clonotype occurred a few times. V is TRBV29-1 and J is TRBJ1-2; D remains unclear. The CDR3 spans 12 residues. The germline V gene has CDR1 SQVTM and CDR2 ANQGSEA. V lost 5 bases, J lost 4 bases, and 11 bases lay in between. CDR3 in amino acids: CSVQSLRYGYTF. Here the CDR3 DNA reads TGCAGCGTTCAGTCTCTACGCTATGGCTACACCTTC.

The table lists this clonotype with a few counts. The rearrangement uses TRBV3-1 and TRBJ1-5; D not resolved. The CDR3 is made up of 13 amino acids. The V end was cut by 5 bases, the J end by 4 bases, with 9 bases between. Germline CDR1 LGHDT, CDR2 YNNKEL (reference sequence). The CDR3: CASSSSGNQPQHF. CDR3 DNA sequence: TGTGCCAGCAGCTCCAGCGGTAATCAGCCCCAGCATTTT.

This clonotype was seen many times. The CDR3 coding sequence is TGTGCCAGCAGTTTCGGTGTAGGGGTGGCAGATACGCAGTATTTT. Protein sequence: CASSFGVGVADTQYF. The V call is TRBV12-3 or TRBV12-4, the J call TRBJ2-3, with TRBD1 as a possible D gene (5 bases). CDR3 length: 15 amino acids. V dropped 3 bases and J dropped 4 bases, with 14 bases sitting between them.

The V and J genes are TRBV5-6 and TRBJ2-7; 7 nucleotides match TRBD1. Germline-derived CDR1 and CDR2 are SGHDT and YYEEEE. CDR3 size: 15 residues. Unmatched junction bases numbered 10, after V lost 4 bases and J lost 3 bases. CDR3 sequence (DNA): TGTGCCAGCAGCCGCCCGGGACAGATAATCTACGAGCAGTACTTC. As protein: CASSRPGQIIYEQYF.

Of note for this clonotype: A much more abundant neighbour one base away suggests this may be a read error. V usage is TRBV7-2 and J usage is TRBJ2-7; 8 bases are shared with TRBD2. This CDR3 spans 16 amino acids. CDR1 and CDR2 from the germline V gene are SGHTA and FQGNSA. The CDR3 sequence: CASSFWPGLEPYEQNF. Here the CDR3 DNA reads TGTGCCAGCAGCTTTTGGCCGGGACTAGAACCCTACGAGCAGAACTTC. The entire variable domain, with the rest obtained from reference TRBV7-2 and TRBJ2-7, is as follows: GAGVSQSPSNKVTEKGKDVELRCDPISGHTALYWYRQSLGQGLEFLIYFQGNSAPDKSGLPSDRFSAERTGGSVSTLTIQRTQQEDSAVYLCASSFWPGLEPYEQNFGPGTRLTVT.

This clonotype came up many times. V and J are TRBV7-6 and TRBJ1-5; D possibly corresponds to TRBD1 (5 bases). CDR1 and CDR2 (germline): SGHVS, FNYEAQ. Trimming took off 1 base at V and 2 bases at J, with 6 bases between the two ends. The CDR3 has 14 residues. CDR3 DNA: TGTGCCAGCAGCTTAGAACAGGGCAATCAGCCCCAGCATTTT. Amino acid sequence: CASSLEQGNQPQHF.

This clonotype was counted many times. The CDR3, as DNA: TGCGCCAGCAGCTTGGAGGTGAGCGGGGGGGCCTTGGATGAGCAGTTCTTC. It codes for CASSLEVSGGALDEQFF. The rearrangement uses TRBV5-1 and TRBJ2-1; 10 bases map to TRBD2. The V gene end was trimmed by 0 bases and the J gene end by 8 bases; junction bases not matched to a gene: 11. Germline V gene data show CDR1 as SGHRS and CDR2 as YFSETQ. The CDR3 extends over 17 amino acids.

The CDR3 region is CASRQSGGAAGELFF. CDR3 coding DNA: TGTGCCAGCAGACAAAGCGGGGGGGCCGCCGGGGAGCTGTTTTTT. The J gene is TRBJ2-2, the V gene TRBV7-6; TRBD2 agrees at 10 bases. J lost 6 bases, V lost 6 bases, and 7 bases had no gene match. The germline gives CDR1 SGHVS, CDR2 FNYEAQ. The CDR3 loop spans 15 amino acids.

This clonotype was observed many times. The rearrangement links TRBV5-4 to TRBJ1-2; 11 bases line up with TRBD1. Per germline, CDR1 SGHNT and CDR2 YYREEE (reference sequence). The CDR3 covers 14 residues. Trimming removed 4 bases from V and 5 bases from J; junction bases left unmatched: 4. The CDR3, as DNA: TGTGCCAGCAGCAGGGACAGGGGGGAATATGGCTACACCTTC. This gives the protein CASSRDRGEYGYTF. The complete variable domain, with remaining parts taken from reference TRBV5-4 and TRBJ1-2, reads ETGVTQSPTHLIKTRGQQVTLRCSSQSGHNTVSWYQQALGQGPQFIFQYYREEENGRGNFPPRFSGLQFPNYSSELNVNALELDDSALYLCASSRDRGEYGYTFGSGTRLTVV.

This clonotype was observed many times. The V gene is TRBV5-4, the J gene TRBJ1-5; D perhaps matches TRBD1 (5 bases). V lost 0 bases to trimming and J lost 10 bases, with 11 bases between them. CDR3 size: 13 residues. The V gene's germline CDR1 is SGHNT and CDR2 YYREEE (reference sequence). This CDR3 reads CASSLALGDPQHF. CDR3 bases: TGTGCCAGCAGCTTGGCTCTGGGGGACCCCCAGCATTTT.

V and J are TRBV11-2 and TRBJ2-5, with 10 nucleotides matching TRBD2. The V gene's germline CDR1 is SGHAT and CDR2 FQNNGV. After removal of 5 bases from V and 0 bases from J, the junction contained 6 bases not matched to a gene. The CDR3 has 16 amino acids. CDR3 protein: CASSLSGGPYQETQYF. CDR3 DNA: TGTGCCAGCAGCCTTAGCGGGGGGCCGTACCAAGAGACCCAGTACTTC. The whole variable domain, filled in from reference TRBV11-2 and TRBJ2-5, reads EAGVAQSPRYKIIEKRQSVAFWCNPISGHATLYWYQQILGQGPKLLIQFQNNGVVDDSQLPKDRFSAERLKGVDSTLKIQPAKLEDSAVYLCASSLSGGPYQETQYFGPGTRLLVL.

The sample holds many counts of this clonotype. The CDR3, as DNA: TGTGCCAGCAGCACTGGGACAGTGACAGATACGCAGTATTTT. Encoded protein: CASSTGTVTDTQYF. This sequence joins TRBV13 and TRBJ2-3; 7 positions agree with TRBD1. Trimming cost V 5 bases and J 3 bases; bases outside gene matches: 5. Germline CDR1 reads PRHDT; CDR2 reads FYEKMQ (reference sequence). The CDR3 has 14 amino acids.

This clonotype occurred many times. The J gene is TRBJ1-2, the V gene TRBV12-3 or TRBV12-4; D might be TRBD1 (5 bases). The CDR3 consists of 15 residues. Trimming removed 7 bases at V and 0 bases at J, with 15 bases between. CDR3 sequence reads: CASTLGDVANYGYTF. In DNA, the CDR3 is TGTGCCAGCACCTTGGGGGACGTCGCTAACTATGGCTACACCTTC.

This clonotype was recorded a few times. The chain uses TRBV9 and TRBJ1-3; D remains unclear. This CDR3 has 13 residues. Trimming pared 3 bases from V and 6 bases from J, leaving 10 bases between. Germline CDR1 and CDR2: SGDLS and YYNGEE. CDR3 loop: CASSEARENTIYF. For the CDR3, the DNA is TGTGCCAGCAGCGAAGCCCGCGAAAACACCATATATTTT.

This clonotype was seen many times. The chain has TRBV11-2 and TRBJ2-7; D unclear. This CDR3 region has 14 residues. Trimming shortened V by 2 bases and J by 3 bases, and 11 bases separated the two germline ends. Germline V lookup: CDR1 SGHAT, CDR2 FQNNGV. The CDR3: CASSLSDEDYEQYF. The CDR3 DNA sequence: TGTGCCAGCAGCTTATCGGATGAGGACTACGAGCAGTACTTC. Based on the CDR3 plus reference TRBV11-2 and TRBJ2-7, the full variable domain is EAGVAQSPRYKIIEKRQSVAFWCNPISGHATLYWYQQILGQGPKLLIQFQNNGVVDDSQLPKDRFSAERLKGVDSTLKIQPAKLEDSAVYLCASSLSDEDYEQYFGPGTRLTVT.

This clonotype was picked up a small number of times. The rearrangement uses TRBV27 and TRBJ2-4; 13 bases line up with TRBD2. Germline CDR1 reads MNHEY; CDR2 reads SMNVEV (reference sequence). The junction had 4 bases not matched to a gene; V was cut back by 4 bases and J by 7 bases. This CDR3 contains 15 residues. CDR3 sequence reads: CASSWTSGGRNIQYF. The DNA of the CDR3 is TGTGCCAGCAGTTGGACTAGCGGGGGACGGAACATTCAGTACTTC.

This clonotype has only a few counts. This chain links TRBV6-6 with TRBJ2-4; no reliable D call. Germline CDR1 reads MNHNY; CDR2 reads SVGAGI (reference sequence). Trimming stripped 5 bases from V and 1 base from J, with 9 bases between. The length of the CDR3 is 14 residues. The CDR3 DNA reads as TGTGCCAGCAGTGACAAGATTGCCAAAAACATTCAGTACTTC. It translates to CASSDKIAKNIQYF.

The sample holds a few counts of this clonotype. The rearrangement uses TRBV11-2 and TRBJ1-1, with D possibly matching TRBD1 (6 bases). Germline-derived CDR1 and CDR2 are SGHAT and FQNNGV. This CDR3 region has 12 residues. V lost 7 bases and J 1 base, leaving 7 bases between the germline ends. This chain's CDR3 is CASTDRNTEAFF. The CDR3 region has the DNA TGTGCCAGCACGGACAGGAACACTGAAGCTTTCTTT.

This clonotype was recorded many times. The chain combines TRBV28 with TRBJ2-3; D ambiguous. This CDR3 has 14 residues. Trimming removed 2 bases from V and 5 bases from J, with 11 bases in between. In germline, CDR1 is MDHEN, CDR2 SYDVKM. The CDR3 DNA reads TGTGCCAGCAGTTTAGACGGCAACCTAGATACGCAGTATTTT. Translation: CASSLDGNLDTQYF. Using reference TRBV28 and TRBJ2-3 for the parts outside the CDR3, the full variable domain is DVKVTQSSRYLVKRTGEKVFLECVQDMDHENMFWYRQDPGLGLRLIYFSYDVKMKEKGDIPEGYSVSREKKERFSLILESASTNQTSMYLCASSLDGNLDTQYFGPGTRLTVL.

This clonotype showed up many times. This chain connects TRBV9 to TRBJ1-1; D is ambiguous. Trimming cost V 0 bases and J 4 bases, with 7 bases left between them. This CDR3 contains 13 residues. Per the germline V gene, CDR1 is SGDLS and CDR2 is YYNGEE. The CDR3 region is CASSVEVGTEAFF. In nucleotides, the CDR3 is TGTGCCAGCAGCGTAGAGGTAGGCACTGAAGCTTTCTTT.

The rearrangement links TRBV7-9 to TRBJ1-2; D unresolved. The CDR3 extends over 11 amino acids. Trimming stripped 4 bases from V and 10 bases from J, with 10 bases between. Germline V lookup: CDR1 SEHNR, CDR2 FQNEAQ (reference sequence). CDR3 bases: TGTGCCAGCAGCTCTCCGAATAACTACACCTTC. Translation: CASSSPNNYTF.

The table lists this clonotype with a few counts. V usage is TRBV10-3 and J usage is TRBJ2-4, with unresolved D. This CDR3 is built from 13 residues. The germline V and J ends were trimmed by 1 base and 4 bases, with 5 bases remaining between them. Germline CDR1 is ENHRY and CDR2 is SYGVKD. The CDR3 is CAISEFEKNIQYF. The CDR3 bases are TGTGCCATCAGTGAGTTTGAGAAAAACATTCAGTACTTC.

This clonotype has a handful of counts. The chain carries TRBV5-4 and TRBJ2-7, with 9 bases lining up with TRBD1. The ends lost 5 bases at V and 5 bases at J; junction bases unmatched: 8. The CDR3 runs 14 residues. The germline CDR1 and CDR2 sequences are SGHNT and YYREEE (reference sequence). The CDR3 DNA sequence: TGTGCCAGCAGTTCCGGGACAGGGAGGAACGAGCAGTACTTC. It specifies CASSSGTGRNEQYF.

This clonotype was recorded a few times. The rearrangement links TRBV7-6 to TRBJ1-3; D is undetermined. This CDR3 contains 15 residues. Germline lookup yields CDR1 SGHVS and CDR2 FNYEAQ. Trimming pared 4 bases from V and 3 bases from J, leaving 13 bases between. The CDR3: CASSSWERGGNTIYF. The CDR3 coding sequence is TGTGCCAGCAGCTCCTGGGAGCGCGGTGGAAACACCATATATTTT.

The chain has TRBV2 and TRBJ2-6, with D uncertain. The V gene lost 1 base and the J gene lost 1 base, with 5 bases spanning the gap. The CDR3 extends over 15 amino acids. Per the germline V gene, CDR1 is SNHLY and CDR2 is FYNNEI. The CDR3 spells CASSEDRSGANVLTF. CDR3 in DNA: TGTGCCAGCAGTGAAGACAGATCTGGGGCCAACGTCCTGACTTTC.

Only a few counts were recorded for this clonotype. The chain links TRBV7-8 to TRBJ2-2; D gene uncertain. The V gene lost 2 bases and the J gene lost 2 bases, with 24 bases spanning the gap. The CDR3 covers 20 residues. Germline lookup yields CDR1 SGHVS and CDR2 FQNEAQ. The CDR3 sequence is CASSLSPSPTGPANTGELFF. The CDR3 bases are TGTGCCAGCAGCTTATCCCCTTCCCCAACGGGCCCGGCAAACACCGGGGAGCTGTTTTTT. The entire variable domain, with the rest obtained from reference TRBV7-8 and TRBJ2-2, is as follows: GAGVSQSPRYKVAKRGQDVALRCDPISGHVSLFWYQQALGQGPEFLTYFQNEAQLDKSGLPSDRFFAERPEGSVSTLKIQRTQQEDSAVYLCASSLSPSPTGPANTGELFFGEGSRLTVL.

The chain carries TRBV11-2 and TRBJ2-2, with 8 positions matching TRBD1. This CDR3 comprises 13 residues. With V trimmed by 5 bases and J by 6 bases, 2 bases remained unmatched. Germline CDR1 reads SGHAT; CDR2 reads FQNNGV. The chain's CDR3 is CASSRTGPGELFF. The CDR3 DNA reads as TGTGCCAGCAGCCGGACAGGGCCCGGGGAGCTGTTTTTT.